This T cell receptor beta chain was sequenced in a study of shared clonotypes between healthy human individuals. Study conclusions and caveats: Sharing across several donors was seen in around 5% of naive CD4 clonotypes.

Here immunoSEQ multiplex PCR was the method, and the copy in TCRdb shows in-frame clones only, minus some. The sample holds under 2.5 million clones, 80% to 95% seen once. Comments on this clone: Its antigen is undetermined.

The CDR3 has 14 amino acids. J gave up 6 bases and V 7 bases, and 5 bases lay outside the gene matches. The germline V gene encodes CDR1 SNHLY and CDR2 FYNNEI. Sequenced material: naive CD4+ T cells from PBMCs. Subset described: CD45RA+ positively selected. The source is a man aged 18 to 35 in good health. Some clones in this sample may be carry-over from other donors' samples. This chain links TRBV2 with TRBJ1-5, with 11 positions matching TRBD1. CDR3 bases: TGTGCCAGCAAACGGGACAGGGGGTTTCAGCCCCAGCATTTT. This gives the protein CASKRDRGFQPQHF. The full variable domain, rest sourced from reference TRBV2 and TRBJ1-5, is EPEVTQTPSHQVTQMGQEVILRCVPISNHLYFYWYRQILGQKVEFLVSFYNNEISEKSEIFDDQFSVERPDGSNFTLKIRSTKLEDSAMYFCASKRDRGFQPQHFGDGTRLSIL.